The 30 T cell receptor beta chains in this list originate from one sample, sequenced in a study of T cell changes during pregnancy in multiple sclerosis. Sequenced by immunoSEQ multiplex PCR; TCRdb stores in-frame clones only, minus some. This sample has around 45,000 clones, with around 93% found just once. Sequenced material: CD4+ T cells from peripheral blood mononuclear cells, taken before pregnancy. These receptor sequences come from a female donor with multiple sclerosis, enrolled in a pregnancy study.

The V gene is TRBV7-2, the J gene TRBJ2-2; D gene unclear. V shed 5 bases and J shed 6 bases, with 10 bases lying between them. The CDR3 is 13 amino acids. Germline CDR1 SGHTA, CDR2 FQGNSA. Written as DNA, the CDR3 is TGTGCCAGCAGCCTCTCGGGTCCCGGGGAGCTGTTTTTT. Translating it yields CASSLSGPGELFF.

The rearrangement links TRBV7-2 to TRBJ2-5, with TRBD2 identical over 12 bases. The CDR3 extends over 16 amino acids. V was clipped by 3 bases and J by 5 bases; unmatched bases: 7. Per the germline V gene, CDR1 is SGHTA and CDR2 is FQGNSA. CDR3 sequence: CASSLTGLAGLETQYF. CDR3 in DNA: TGTGCCAGCAGCTTGACGGGACTAGCGGGTTTGGAGACCCAGTACTTC.

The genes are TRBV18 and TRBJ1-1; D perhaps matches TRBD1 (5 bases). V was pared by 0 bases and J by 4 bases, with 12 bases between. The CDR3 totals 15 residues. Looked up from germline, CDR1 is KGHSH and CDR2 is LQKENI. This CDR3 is CASSPPMGRGTEAFF. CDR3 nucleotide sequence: TGTGCCAGCTCACCACCCATGGGGCGGGGCACTGAAGCTTTCTTT.

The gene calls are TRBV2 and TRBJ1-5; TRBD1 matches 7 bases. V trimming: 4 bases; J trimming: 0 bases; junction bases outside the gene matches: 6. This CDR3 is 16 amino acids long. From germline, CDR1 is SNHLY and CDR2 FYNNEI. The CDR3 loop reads CASSGYYRGSNQPQHF. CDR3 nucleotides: TGTGCCAGCAGTGGATACTACAGGGGTAGCAATCAGCCCCAGCATTTT.

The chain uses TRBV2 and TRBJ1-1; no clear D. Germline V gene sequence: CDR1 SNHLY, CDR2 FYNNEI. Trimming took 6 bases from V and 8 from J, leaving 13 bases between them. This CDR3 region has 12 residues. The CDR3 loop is CASRENTLEAFF. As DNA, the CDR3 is TGTGCCAGCAGGGAGAACACTCTCGAAGCTTTCTTT.

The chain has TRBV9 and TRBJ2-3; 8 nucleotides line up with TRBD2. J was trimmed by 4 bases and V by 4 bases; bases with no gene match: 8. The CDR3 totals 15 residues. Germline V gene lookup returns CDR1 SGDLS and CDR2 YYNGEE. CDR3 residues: CASSPREGSADTQYF. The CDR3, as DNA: TGTGCCAGCAGCCCACGGGAGGGGTCCGCAGATACGCAGTATTTT.

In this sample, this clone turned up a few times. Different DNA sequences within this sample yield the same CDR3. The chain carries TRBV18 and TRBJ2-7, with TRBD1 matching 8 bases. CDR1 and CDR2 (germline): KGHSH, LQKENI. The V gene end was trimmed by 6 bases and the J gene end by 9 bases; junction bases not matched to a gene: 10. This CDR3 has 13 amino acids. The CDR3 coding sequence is TGTGCCAGCTCTTCCCTGACAGGGGATGTGCAGTACTTC. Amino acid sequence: CASSSLTGDVQYF.

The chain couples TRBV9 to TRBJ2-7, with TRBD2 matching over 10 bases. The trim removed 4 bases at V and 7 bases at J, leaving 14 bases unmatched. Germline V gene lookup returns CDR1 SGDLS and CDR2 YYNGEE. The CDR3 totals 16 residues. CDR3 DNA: TGTGCCAGCAGCCCCCTCTCGACTAGCGGGCAGCGGGAGCAGTACTTC. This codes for CASSPLSTSGQREQYF.

CDR3 loop: CASSLGEPPMGGYTF. The CDR3 DNA follows: TGTGCCAGCAGCTTAGGGGAGCCCCCAATGGGTGGCTACACCTTC. The rearrangement uses TRBV7-9 and TRBJ1-2, with D hard to call. Trimming removed 1 base from V and 7 bases from J, with 16 bases in between. Germline assignment: CDR1 SEHNR and CDR2 FQNEAQ (reference sequence). CDR3 length: 15 amino acids.

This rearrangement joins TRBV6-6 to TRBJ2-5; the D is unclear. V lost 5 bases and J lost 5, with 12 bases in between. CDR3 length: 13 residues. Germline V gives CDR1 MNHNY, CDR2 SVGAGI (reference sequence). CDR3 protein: CASSILLLETQYF. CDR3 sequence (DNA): TGTGCCAGCAGTATCCTCCTACTGGAGACCCAGTACTTC.

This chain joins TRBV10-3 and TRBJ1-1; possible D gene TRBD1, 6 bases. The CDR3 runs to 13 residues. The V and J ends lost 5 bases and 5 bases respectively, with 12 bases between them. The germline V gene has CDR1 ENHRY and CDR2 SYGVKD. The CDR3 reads CAISPGEWTEAFF. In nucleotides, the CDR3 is TGTGCCATCAGTCCAGGGGAGTGGACTGAAGCTTTCTTT.

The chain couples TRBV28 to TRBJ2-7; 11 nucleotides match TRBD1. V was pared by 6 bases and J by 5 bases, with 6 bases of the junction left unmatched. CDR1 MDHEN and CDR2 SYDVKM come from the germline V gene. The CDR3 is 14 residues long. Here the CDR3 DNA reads TGTGCCAGCAGGGGGACAGGGGGAAAGAACGAGCAGTACTTC. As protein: CASRGTGGKNEQYF.

CDR3 DNA: TGTGCCAGCAGTTTAGCAGCGGAGACCCAGTACTTC. Its protein is CASSLAAETQYF. The chain employs TRBV2 and TRBJ2-5; D is undetermined. Germline assignment: CDR1 SNHLY and CDR2 FYNNEI. Trimming removed 5 bases at V and 5 bases at J, with 9 bases between. The CDR3 has 12 amino acids.

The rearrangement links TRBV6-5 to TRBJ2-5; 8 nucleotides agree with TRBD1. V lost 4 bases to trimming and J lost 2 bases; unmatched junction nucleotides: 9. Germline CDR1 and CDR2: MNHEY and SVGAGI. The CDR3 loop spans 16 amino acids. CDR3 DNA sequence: TGTGCCAGCAGTTTAGCCAGGGGGCGAATACAAGAGACCCAGTACTTC. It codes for CASSLARGRIQETQYF.

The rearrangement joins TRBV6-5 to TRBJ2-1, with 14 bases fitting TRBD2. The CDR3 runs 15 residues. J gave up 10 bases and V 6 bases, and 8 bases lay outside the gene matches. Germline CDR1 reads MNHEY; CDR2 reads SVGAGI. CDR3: CASRAGLAGASEQFF. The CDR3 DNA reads TGTGCCAGCAGGGCGGGACTAGCGGGGGCGTCCGAGCAGTTCTTC.

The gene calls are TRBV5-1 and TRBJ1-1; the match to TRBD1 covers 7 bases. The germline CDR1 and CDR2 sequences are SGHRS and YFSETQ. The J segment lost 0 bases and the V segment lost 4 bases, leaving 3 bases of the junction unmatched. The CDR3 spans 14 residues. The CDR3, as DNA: TGCGCCAGCAGCAAACAGGGGTTGAACACTGAAGCTTTCTTT. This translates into CASSKQGLNTEAFF.

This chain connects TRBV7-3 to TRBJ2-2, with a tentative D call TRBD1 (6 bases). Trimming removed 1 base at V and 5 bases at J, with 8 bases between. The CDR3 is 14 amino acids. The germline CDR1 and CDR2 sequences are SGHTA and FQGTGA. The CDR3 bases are TGTGCCAGCAGCTTAAGCGGACAGACCGGGGAGCTGTTTTTT. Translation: CASSLSGQTGELFF.

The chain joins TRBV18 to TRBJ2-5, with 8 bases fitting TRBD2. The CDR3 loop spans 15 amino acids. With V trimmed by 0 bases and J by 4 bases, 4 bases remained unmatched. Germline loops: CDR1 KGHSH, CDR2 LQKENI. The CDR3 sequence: CASSPPRGGRETQYF. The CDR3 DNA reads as TGTGCCAGCTCACCACCTCGGGGGGGCAGAGAGACCCAGTACTTC.

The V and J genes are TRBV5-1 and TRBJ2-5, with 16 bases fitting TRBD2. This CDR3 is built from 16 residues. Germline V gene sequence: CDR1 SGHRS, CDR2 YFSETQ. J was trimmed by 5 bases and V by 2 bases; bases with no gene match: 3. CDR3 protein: CASSFGTSGGVETQYF. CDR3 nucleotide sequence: TGCGCCAGCAGCTTCGGGACTAGCGGGGGGGTGGAGACCCAGTACTTC.

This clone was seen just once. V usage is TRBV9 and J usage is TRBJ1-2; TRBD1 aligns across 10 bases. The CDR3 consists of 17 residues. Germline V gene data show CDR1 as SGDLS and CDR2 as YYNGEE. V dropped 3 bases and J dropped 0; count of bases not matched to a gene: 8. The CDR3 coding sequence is TGTGCCAGCAGCGCCGGACAGGGGGGCTCAGCTAACTATGGCTACACCTTC. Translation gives CASSAGQGGSANYGYTF.

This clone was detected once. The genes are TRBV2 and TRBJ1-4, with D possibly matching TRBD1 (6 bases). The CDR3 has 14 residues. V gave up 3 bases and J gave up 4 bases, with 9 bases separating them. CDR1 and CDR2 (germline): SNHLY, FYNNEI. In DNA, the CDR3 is TGTGCCAGCAGTGAGACAGGACTTAATGAAAAACTGTTTTTT. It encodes CASSETGLNEKLFF.

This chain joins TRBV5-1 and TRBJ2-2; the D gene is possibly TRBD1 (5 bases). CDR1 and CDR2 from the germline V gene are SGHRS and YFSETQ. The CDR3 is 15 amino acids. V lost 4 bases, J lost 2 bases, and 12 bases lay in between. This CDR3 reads CASSGSTGNTGELFF. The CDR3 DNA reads TGCGCCAGCAGCGGGTCAACAGGCAACACCGGGGAGCTGTTTTTT.

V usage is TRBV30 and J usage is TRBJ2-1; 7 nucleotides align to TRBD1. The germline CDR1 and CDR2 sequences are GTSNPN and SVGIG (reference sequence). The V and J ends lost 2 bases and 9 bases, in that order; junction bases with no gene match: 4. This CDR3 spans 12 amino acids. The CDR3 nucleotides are TGTGCCTGGAGTTTACAGGGGATTGAGCAGTTCTTC. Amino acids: CAWSLQGIEQFF. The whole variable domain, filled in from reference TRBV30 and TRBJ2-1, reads SQTIHQWPATLVQPVGSPLSLECTVEGTSNPNLYWYRQAAGRGLQLLFYSVGIGQISSEVPQNLSASRPQDRQFILSSKKLLLSDSGFYLCAWSLQGIEQFFGPGTRLTVL.

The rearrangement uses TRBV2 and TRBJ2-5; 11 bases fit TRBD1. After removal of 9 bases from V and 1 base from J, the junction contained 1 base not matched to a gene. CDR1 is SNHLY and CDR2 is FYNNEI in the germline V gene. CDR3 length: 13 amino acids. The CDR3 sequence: CARGTGGQETQYF. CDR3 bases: TGTGCCAGGGGGACAGGGGGCCAAGAGACCCAGTACTTC. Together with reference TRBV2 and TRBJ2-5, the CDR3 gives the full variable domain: EPEVTQTPSHQVTQMGQEVILRCVPISNHLYFYWYRQILGQKVEFLVSFYNNEISEKSEIFDDQFSVERPDGSNFTLKIRSTKLEDSAMYFCARGTGGQETQYFGPGTRLLVL.

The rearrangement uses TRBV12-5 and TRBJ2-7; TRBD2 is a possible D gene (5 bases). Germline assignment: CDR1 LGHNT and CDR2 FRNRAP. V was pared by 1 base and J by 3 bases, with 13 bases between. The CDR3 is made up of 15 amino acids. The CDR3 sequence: CASGLALRLNYEQYF. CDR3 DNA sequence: TGTGCTAGTGGTTTGGCCCTGCGACTAAACTACGAGCAGTACTTC.

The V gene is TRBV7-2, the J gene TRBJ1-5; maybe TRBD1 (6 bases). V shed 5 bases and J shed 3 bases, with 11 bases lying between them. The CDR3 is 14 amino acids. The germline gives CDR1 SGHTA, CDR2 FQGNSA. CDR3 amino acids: CASSLDSSNQPQHF. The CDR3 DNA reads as TGTGCCAGCAGCCTGGACAGCTCCAATCAGCCCCAGCATTTT.

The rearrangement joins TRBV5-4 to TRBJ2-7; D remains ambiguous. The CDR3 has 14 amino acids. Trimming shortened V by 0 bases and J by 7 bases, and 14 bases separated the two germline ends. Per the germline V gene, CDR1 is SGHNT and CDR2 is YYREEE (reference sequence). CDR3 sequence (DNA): TGTGCCAGCAGCTTGGCCCTACGAGGTGAAGAGCAGTACTTC. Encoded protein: CASSLALRGEEQYF.

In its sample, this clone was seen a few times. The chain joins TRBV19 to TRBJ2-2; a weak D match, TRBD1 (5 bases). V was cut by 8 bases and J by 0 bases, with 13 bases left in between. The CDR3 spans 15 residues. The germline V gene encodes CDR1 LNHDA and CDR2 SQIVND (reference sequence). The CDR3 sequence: CASVSHRTNTGELFF. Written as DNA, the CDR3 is TGTGCCAGTGTATCCCACAGGACGAACACCGGGGAGCTGTTTTTT.

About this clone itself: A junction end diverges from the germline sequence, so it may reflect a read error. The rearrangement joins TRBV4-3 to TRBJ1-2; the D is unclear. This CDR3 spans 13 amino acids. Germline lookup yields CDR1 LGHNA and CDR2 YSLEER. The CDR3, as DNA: TGCGCCAGCAGCGCCTCCCTTACAGTGCGCTCTTTCTTC. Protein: CASSASLTVRSFF.

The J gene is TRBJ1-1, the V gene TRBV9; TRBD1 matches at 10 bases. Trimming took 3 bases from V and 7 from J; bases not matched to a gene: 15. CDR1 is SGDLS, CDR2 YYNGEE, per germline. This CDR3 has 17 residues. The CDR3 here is CASSAGQGGIPEYEAFF. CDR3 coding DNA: TGTGCCAGCAGCGCTGGACAGGGGGGAATTCCAGAGTATGAAGCTTTCTTT.